This T cell receptor beta chain derives from a study of cytomegalovirus exposure and HLA in healthy donors. 13 Jbeta primers and 60 Vbeta primers were used for the PCR. The method was immunoSEQ multiplex PCR; TCRdb's version includes in-frame clones alone and lacks a portion of them. The sample holds more than 70,000 clones; less than 85% are singletons and the top ten take about 8.9%. The CDR3 runs to 14 residues. Trimming took 4 bases from V and 5 from J; bases not matched to a gene: 5. Germline V gene data show CDR1 as LNHDA and CDR2 as SQIVND (reference sequence). The sample comprised PBMCs. The genes are TRBV19 and TRBJ2-4; 7 positions agree with TRBD1. The receptor was isolated from a woman aged 50 to 60 in good health and CMV-seropositive. The CDR3 loop reads CASSTRQGQNIQYF. The CDR3 DNA sequence: TGTGCCAGTAGTACCCGACAGGGTCAAAACATTCAGTACTTC.